Listed below are T cell receptor beta chains from one sample, sequenced in a study of blood T cell repertoires in COVID-19. Only in-frame clones appear in the TCRdb table, and some are missing; sequencing was by immunoSEQ multiplex PCR. This table holds some 270,000 clones, 75% to 90% found once. Material: PBMCs or T cells enriched from blood (not recorded which). These TCRs come from a woman aged 25 to 45 with acute COVID-19. CDR3s include the opening cysteine and the closing phenylalanine or tryptophan. The D gene is left open where the match is weak. Only some rows state a clone size, as once, few, many or a class for expanded clones.

>-|TRBV27|TRBD1|TRBJ1-4
TGTGCCAGCAGTCCGGGGACAGTCTTGGGTGAAAAACTGTTTTTT
CASSPGTVLGEKLFF
>-|TRBV3-1/TRBV3-2|-|TRBJ1-6
TGTGCCAGCAGCCAAGAGGGGGGTCATTCACCCCTCCACTTT
CASSQEGGHSPLHF
>once|TRBV7-8|TRBD1|TRBJ2-5
TGTGCCAGCAGCCCCCGTCCGGGACAGGGGGAAGAGACCCAGTACTTC
CASSPRPGQGEETQYF
>-|TRBV2|TRBD1|TRBJ1-6
TGTGCCAGCAGTCCGACGACAGGGATTAATTCACCCCTCCACTTT
CASSPTTGINSPLHF
>-|TRBV5-6|-|TRBJ1-5
TGTGCCAGCAGCTTGATTCGGGAGGGTTATCAGCCCCAGCATTTT
CASSLIREGYQPQHF
>-|TRBV30|TRBD1|TRBJ1-1
TGTGCCTGGAGTACGACAGGGGGCGTCACTGAAGCTTTCTTT
CAWSTTGGVTEAFF
>-|TRBV18|-|TRBJ1-3
TGTGCCAGCTCACCACCCGCCAGGGCAGGAAACACCATATATTTT
CASSPPARAGNTIYF
>-|TRBV5-8|TRBD1|TRBJ2-3
TGTGCCAGCAGCTTGGCCGGACAGGGCTTCGCAGATACGCAGTATTTT
CASSLAGQGFADTQYF
>-|TRBV5-5|-|TRBJ2-7
TGTGCCAGCAATTTCGGTTCCTCCTACGAGCAGTACTTC
CASNFGSSYEQYF
>-|TRBV29-1|-|TRBJ2-3
TGCAGCGTTGATCTGGTTAGTCGCACAGATACGCAGTATTTT
CSVDLVSRTDTQYF
>-|TRBV7-9|TRBD1|TRBJ2-1
TGTGCCAGCAGCACCGCAGGGGGCCATGAGCAGTTCTTC
CASSTAGGHEQFF
>-|TRBV10-1|-|TRBJ1-2
TGCGCCTCAGGCCGGGACACCTATGGCTACACCTTC
CASGRDTYGYTF
>once|TRBV29-1|TRBD2|TRBJ2-7
TGCAGCGTTCTCCGACTAGCGGGAAGTGACGAGCAGTACTTC
CSVLRLAGSDEQYF
>-|TRBV7-6|TRBD2|TRBJ2-1
TGTGCCAGCAGCTTAGTTAGCGGGAGCTCCTACAATGAGCAGTTCTTC
CASSLVSGSSYNEQFF
>-|TRBV18|-|TRBJ2-5
TGTGCCAGCTCACGACAGGAGCAAGAGACCCAGTACTTC
CASSRQEQETQYF
>-|TRBV19|TRBD1|TRBJ2-7
TGTGCCAGCGAGGGACCCGGGACAGGGGATTACGAGCAGTACTTC
CASEGPGTGDYEQYF
>-|TRBV9|-|TRBJ2-1
TGTGCCAGCAGCGCTGGCCTAGCGAATGAGCAGTTCTTC
CASSAGLANEQFF
>few|TRBV3-1/TRBV3-2|-|TRBJ2-3
TGTGCCAGCAGCCAAGATTTGGTAGCGGGCACAGATACGCAGTATTTT
CASSQDLVAGTDTQYF
>-|TRBV7-9|-|TRBJ2-7
TGTGCCAGCAGCTCAGCGGGGCAGGGGGGATTCTACGAGCAGTACTTC
CASSSAGQGGFYEQYF
>-|TRBV10-3|-|TRBJ2-7
TGTGCCACTACCGACAACTCCTACGAGCAGTACTTC
CATTDNSYEQYF
>-|TRBV7-6|TRBD1|TRBJ2-1
TGTGCCAGCAGCTCCCGACAGGGGCGCTACAATGAGCAGTTCTTC
CASSSRQGRYNEQFF
>-|TRBV28|TRBD2|TRBJ2-3
TGTGCCAGCAGAATGCCTAGCGGGAGTGCAGATACGCAGTATTTT
CASRMPSGSADTQYF
>-|TRBV18|-|TRBJ1-1
TGTGCCAGCTCAACCAACTTCCAGGGGTGGGGAACTGAAGCTTTCTTT
CASSTNFQGWGTEAFF
>-|TRBV18|TRBD2|TRBJ2-3
TGTGCCAGCTCACCCGGGACTAGCGGGAGGGCAGATACGCAGTATTTT
CASSPGTSGRADTQYF
>-|TRBV9|-|TRBJ2-1
TGTGCCAGCAGCGCAGCAGGGGACGCCTACAATGAGCAGTTCTTC
CASSAAGDAYNEQFF
>-|TRBV18|TRBD2|TRBJ2-3
TGTGCCAGCTCACCGGGAGGTAGCGGGAGATCGGATACGCAGTATTTT
CASSPGGSGRSDTQYF
>-|TRBV27|TRBD2|TRBJ2-3
TGTGCCAGCAGTTTAGGTCTAGCGGGAGTATCTAGGGCAGATACGCAGTATTTT
CASSLGLAGVSRADTQYF
>-|TRBV7-2|TRBD1|TRBJ2-3
TGTGCCAGCAGTCAAAACACAGGGGGCGATACGCAGTATTTT
CASSQNTGGDTQYF
>-|TRBV3-1/TRBV3-2|-|TRBJ2-4
TGTGCCAGCAGCCAAGTTCCGGGACTCCGATGGGGAAACATTCAGTACTTC
CASSQVPGLRWGNIQYF
>-|TRBV7-2|TRBD1|TRBJ1-6
TGTGCCAGCAGCCCCCAGACAGGGGGAGGCTCCTATAATTCACCCCTCCACTTT
CASSPQTGGGSYNSPLHF
>-|TRBV11-2|-|TRBJ2-7
TGTGCCAGCAGCTTAGGAGGGCCCACTATCTCCTACGAGCAGTACTTC
CASSLGGPTISYEQYF
>many|TRBV28|-|TRBJ2-1
TGTGCCAGCGGCCCGGAGATCCATGAGCAGTTCTTC
CASGPEIHEQFF
>-|TRBV7-9|TRBD2|TRBJ2-3
TGTGCCAGCAGCTTGTCTAGCGGGACGATCACAGATACGCAGTATTTT
CASSLSSGTITDTQYF
>-|TRBV7-2|-|TRBJ1-4
TGTGCCAGCAGCTTTAGGGGGATCAATGAAAAACTGTTTTTT
CASSFRGINEKLFF
>-|TRBV18|TRBD1|TRBJ1-3
TGTGCCAGCTCAACCCAGCCGGACAGGCCCAACACCATATATTTT
CASSTQPDRPNTIYF
>-|TRBV11-2|TRBD2|TRBJ2-2
TGTGCCAGCACCAAGAGGAGGATGCGGGAGTACGCGAACACCGGGGAGCTGTTTTTT
CASTKRRMREYANTGELFF
>-|TRBV5-6|-|TRBJ2-1
TGTGCCAGCAGCCTAGGGGTGCAGAATGAGCAGTTCTTC
CASSLGVQNEQFF
>-|TRBV10-3|TRBD1|TRBJ1-1
TGTGCCATCCACACGGGGCAGGGGGCGGATTGGGGCACTGAAGCTTTCTTT
CAIHTGQGADWGTEAFF
>-|TRBV6-5|TRBD2|TRBJ2-1
TGTGCCAGCACGGCGGGAGTAGACCGTGAGCAGTTCTTC
CASTAGVDREQFF
>once|TRBV4-3|TRBD2|TRBJ2-7
TGCGCCAGCAGCCAAGATGTCGGGGGGGCTTCCTACGAGCAGTACTTC
CASSQDVGGASYEQYF
>many|TRBV6-4|TRBD1|TRBJ2-7
TGTGCCAGCAGTGACTCGGACAGGGGGCAGCAGTACTTC
CASSDSDRGQQYF
>-|TRBV19|TRBD1|TRBJ1-5
TGTGCCAGTAGTTCAGGGGGTGGCAATCAGCCCCAGCATTTT
CASSSGGGNQPQHF
>-|TRBV2|-|TRBJ2-7
TGTGCCACCGGGGACAAGGGCGGGAGTCCTACCTACGAGCAGTACTTC
CATGDKGGSPTYEQYF
>-|TRBV7-9|-|TRBJ1-1
TGTGCCAGCAGCTTAGGAGAGGCGAACACTGAAGCTTTCTTT
CASSLGEANTEAFF
>-|TRBV28|TRBD1|TRBJ1-2
TGTGCCAGCAGTCCCCACTGGACAGGCAACTATGGCTACACCTTC
CASSPHWTGNYGYTF